This T cell receptor beta chain originates from a study of human T cells and chemical hapten exposure. Study at large: Throughout the approximately 24-week study, diphenylcyclopropenone was applied weekly to the patients' scalps. Application of 0.01% DPC to the upper back was done by patch test, with a reading at 6 days.

This clonotype is medium-sized by share. TCRdb passed the RACE reads through MiXCR, listing each CDR3 protein once. The repertoire consists of 40,000 or so distinct CDR3 sequences, with around a tenth occurring once and the leading ten covering 13% to 15%. Specified time point: patch test 2, 6 weeks after DPC sensitization. Sample treatment: therapeutic diphenylcyclopropenone sensitization with weekly scalp DPC. It was unfractionated whole blood from which total RNA was extracted. Each patch test followed a blood draw. Those who donated were patients with alopecia, 18 to 70 years of age, and suitable for DPC. This CDR3 contains 16 residues. The germline gives CDR1 SEHNR, CDR2 FQNEAQ (reference sequence). Trimming cost V 5 bases and J 0 bases, with 17 bases left between them.

The V call is TRBV7-9, the J call TRBJ2-7; D is possibly TRBD2 (6 bases). This TCR was sampled from a woman under 40 with alopecia areata. Some clones in this sample may be carry-over from other donors' samples. The input for sequencing was whole blood, taken in connection with sensitization to the hapten diphenylcyclopropenone (DPC). CDR3 sequence: CASSARIGGDSYEQYF. CDR3 nucleotide sequence: TGTGCCAGCAGCGCCCGGATCGGCGGGGACTCCTACGAGCAGTACTTC.